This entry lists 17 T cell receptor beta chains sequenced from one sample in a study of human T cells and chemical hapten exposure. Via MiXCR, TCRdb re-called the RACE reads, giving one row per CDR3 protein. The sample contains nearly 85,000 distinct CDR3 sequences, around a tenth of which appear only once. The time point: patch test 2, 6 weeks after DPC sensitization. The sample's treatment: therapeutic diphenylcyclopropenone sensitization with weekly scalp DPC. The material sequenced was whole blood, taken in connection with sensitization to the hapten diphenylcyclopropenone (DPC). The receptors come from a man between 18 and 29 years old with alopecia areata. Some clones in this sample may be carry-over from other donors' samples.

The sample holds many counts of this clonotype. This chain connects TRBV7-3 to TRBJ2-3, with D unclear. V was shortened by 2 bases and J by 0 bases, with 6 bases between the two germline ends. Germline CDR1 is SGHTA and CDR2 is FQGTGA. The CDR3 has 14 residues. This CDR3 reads CASSLAPSTDTQYF. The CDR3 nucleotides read TGTGCCAGCAGCTTAGCGCCTAGCACAGATACGCAGTATTTT.

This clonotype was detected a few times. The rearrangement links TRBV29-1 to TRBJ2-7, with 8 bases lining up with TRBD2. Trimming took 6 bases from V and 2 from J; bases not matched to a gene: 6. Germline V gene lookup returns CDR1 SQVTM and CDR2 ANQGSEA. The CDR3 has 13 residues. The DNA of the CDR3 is TGCAGCGTAGCACTAGCGGTTGCCTACGAGCAGTACTTC. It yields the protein CSVALAVAYEQYF.

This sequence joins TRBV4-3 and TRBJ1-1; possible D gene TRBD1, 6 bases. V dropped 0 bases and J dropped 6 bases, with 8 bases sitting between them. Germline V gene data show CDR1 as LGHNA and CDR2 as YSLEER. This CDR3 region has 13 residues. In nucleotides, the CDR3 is TGCGCCAGCAGCCAAGATAGGGGGGCTGAAGCTTTCTTT. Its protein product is CASSQDRGAEAFF.

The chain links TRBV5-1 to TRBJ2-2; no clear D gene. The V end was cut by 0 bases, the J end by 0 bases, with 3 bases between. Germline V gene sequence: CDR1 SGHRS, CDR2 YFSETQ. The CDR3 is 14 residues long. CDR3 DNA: TGCGCCAGCAGCTTGGCCACGAACACCGGGGAGCTGTTTTTT. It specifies CASSLATNTGELFF. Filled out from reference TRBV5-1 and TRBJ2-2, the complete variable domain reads KAGVTQTPRYLIKTRGQQVTLSCSPISGHRSVSWYQQTPGQGLQFLFEYFSETQRNKGNFPGRFSGRQFSNSRSEMNVSTLELGDSALYLCASSLATNTGELFFGEGSRLTVL.

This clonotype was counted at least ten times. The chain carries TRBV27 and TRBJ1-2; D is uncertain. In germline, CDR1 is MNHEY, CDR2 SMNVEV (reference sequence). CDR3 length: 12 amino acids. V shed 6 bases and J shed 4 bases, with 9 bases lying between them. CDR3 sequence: CASSNTAYGYTF. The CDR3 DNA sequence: TGTGCCAGCAGCAACACAGCCTATGGCTACACCTTC.

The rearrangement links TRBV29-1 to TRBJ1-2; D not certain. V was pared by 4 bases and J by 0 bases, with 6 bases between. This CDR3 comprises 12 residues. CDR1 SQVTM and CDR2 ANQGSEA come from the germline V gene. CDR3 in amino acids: CSVGQTNYGYTF. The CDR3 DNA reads TGCAGCGTTGGGCAAACTAACTATGGCTACACCTTC.

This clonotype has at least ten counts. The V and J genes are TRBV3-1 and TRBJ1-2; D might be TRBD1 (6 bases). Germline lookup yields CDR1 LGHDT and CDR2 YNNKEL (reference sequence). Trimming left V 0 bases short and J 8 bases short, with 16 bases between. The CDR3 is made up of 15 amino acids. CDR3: CASSQDLQGIGGYTF. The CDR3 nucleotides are TGTGCCAGCAGCCAAGATCTCCAGGGGATCGGAGGCTACACCTTC.

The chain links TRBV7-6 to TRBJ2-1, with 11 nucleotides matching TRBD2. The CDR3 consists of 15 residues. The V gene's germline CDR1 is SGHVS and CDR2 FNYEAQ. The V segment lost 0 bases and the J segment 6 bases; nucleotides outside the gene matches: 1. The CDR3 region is CASSLALAGGNEQFF. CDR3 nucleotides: TGTGCCAGCAGCTTAGCTCTAGCGGGGGGCAATGAGCAGTTCTTC.

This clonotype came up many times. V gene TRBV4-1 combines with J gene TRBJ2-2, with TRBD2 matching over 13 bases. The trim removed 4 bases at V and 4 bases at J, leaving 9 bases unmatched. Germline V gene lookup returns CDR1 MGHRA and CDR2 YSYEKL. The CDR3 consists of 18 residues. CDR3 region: CASSPRTSGGAGTGELFF. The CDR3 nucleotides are TGCGCCAGCAGCCCTCGGACTAGCGGGGGTGCTGGCACCGGGGAGCTGTTTTTT.

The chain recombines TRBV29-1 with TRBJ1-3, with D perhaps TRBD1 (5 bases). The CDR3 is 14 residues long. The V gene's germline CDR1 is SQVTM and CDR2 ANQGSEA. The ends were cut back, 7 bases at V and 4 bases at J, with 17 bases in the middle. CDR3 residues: CSAIPRGEGNTIYF. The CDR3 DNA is TGCAGCGCCATACCCCGGGGGGAAGGAAACACCATATATTTT.

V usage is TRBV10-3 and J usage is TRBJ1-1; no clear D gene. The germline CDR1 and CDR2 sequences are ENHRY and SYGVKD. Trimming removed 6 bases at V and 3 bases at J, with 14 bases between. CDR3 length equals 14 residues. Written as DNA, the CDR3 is TGTGCCATCAGGGAGGTCGTTGTGGACACTGAAGCTTTCTTT. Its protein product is CAIREVVVDTEAFF.

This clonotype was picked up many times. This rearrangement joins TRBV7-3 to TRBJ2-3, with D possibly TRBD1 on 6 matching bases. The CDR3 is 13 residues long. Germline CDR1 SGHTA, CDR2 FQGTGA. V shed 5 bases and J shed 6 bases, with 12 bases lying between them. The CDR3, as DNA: TGTGCCAGCAGCCTTATAACAGGGGATACGCAGTATTTT. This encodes CASSLITGDTQYF. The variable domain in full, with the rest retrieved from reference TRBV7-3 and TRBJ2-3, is GAGVSQTPSNKVTEKGKYVELRCDPISGHTALYWYRQSLGQGPEFLIYFQGTGAADDSGLPNDRFFAVRPEGSVSTLKIQRTERGDSAVYLCASSLITGDTQYFGPGTRLTVL.

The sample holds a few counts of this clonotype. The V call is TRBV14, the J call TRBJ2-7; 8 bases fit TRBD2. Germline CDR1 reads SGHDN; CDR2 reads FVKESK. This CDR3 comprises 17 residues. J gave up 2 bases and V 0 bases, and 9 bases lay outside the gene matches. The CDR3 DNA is TGTGCCAGCAGCCAAGATCCCCTAGCGGGTTCTACCTACGAGCAGTACTTC. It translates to CASSQDPLAGSTYEQYF.

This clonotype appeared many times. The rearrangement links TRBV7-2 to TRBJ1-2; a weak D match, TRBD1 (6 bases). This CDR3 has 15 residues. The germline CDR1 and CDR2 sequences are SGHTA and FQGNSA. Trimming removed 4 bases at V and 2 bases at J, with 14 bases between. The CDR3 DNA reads TGTGCCAGCAGCTACCCGGGACAAGCAAACTATGGCTACACCTTC. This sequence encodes CASSYPGQANYGYTF.

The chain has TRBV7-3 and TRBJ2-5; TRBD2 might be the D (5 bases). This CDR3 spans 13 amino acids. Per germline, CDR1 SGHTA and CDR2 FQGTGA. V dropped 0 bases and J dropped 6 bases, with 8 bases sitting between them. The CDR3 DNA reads TGTGCCAGCAGCTTAACGGGGAGTCAGACCCAGTACTTC. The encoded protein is CASSLTGSQTQYF.

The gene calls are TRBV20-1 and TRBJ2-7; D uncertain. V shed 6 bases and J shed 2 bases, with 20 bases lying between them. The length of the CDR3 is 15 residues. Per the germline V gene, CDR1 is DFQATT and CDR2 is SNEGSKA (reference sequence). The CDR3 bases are TGCAGTGCCCAAATTCCCGTAAAAGCCACCTACGAGCAGTACTTC. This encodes CSAQIPVKATYEQYF.

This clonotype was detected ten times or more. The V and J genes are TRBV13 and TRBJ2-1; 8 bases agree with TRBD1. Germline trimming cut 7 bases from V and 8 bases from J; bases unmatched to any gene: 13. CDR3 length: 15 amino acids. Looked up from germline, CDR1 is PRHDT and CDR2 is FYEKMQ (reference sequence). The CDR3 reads CASTRTGTGWYEQFF. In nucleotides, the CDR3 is TGTGCCAGCACGAGGACCGGGACAGGTTGGTATGAGCAGTTCTTC.